This T cell receptor beta chain came from a study of blood T cell repertoires in COVID-19. This CDR3 is 14 amino acids long. The V end was cut by 6 bases, the J end by 0 bases, with 11 bases between. Germline V gene sequence: CDR1 MNHEY, CDR2 SMNVEV (reference sequence). TCRdb's copy holds only in-frame clones and misses some; the assay was immunoSEQ multiplex PCR. The sample has 200,000 or so clones, just over 85% seen once. Specimen: peripheral blood. This TCR was recovered from a man aged 50 to 59 with acute or convalescent COVID-19. V and J are TRBV27 and TRBJ1-2, with a possible D match to TRBD1 (6 bases). The DNA for the CDR3 is TGTGCCAGCAGCCCCCGACAGGCTAACTATGGCTACACCTTC. It is translated as CASSPRQANYGYTF.